Included here is one T cell receptor beta chain sequence, with context. This CDR3 has 18 amino acids. Trimming pared 11 bases from V and 4 bases from J, leaving 30 bases between. Clones were read by immunoSEQ multiplex PCR, and TCRdb kept only the in-frame ones, dropping some. This sample carries approximately 400,000 clones, about 80% of them seen once, and the ten largest clones take around 7.3%. This record belongs to a study of Ad26.COV2.S vaccination and SARS-CoV-2 variants. In the study overall: A participant enrolled in the COV1001 Ad26.COV2.S trial arm provided the sample. Once or twice, 56 days apart, Ad26.COV2.S was delivered intramuscularly.

Treatment meaning: 19 received Ad26.COV2.S at low or high dose, single or two shots; roughly five received placebo; per-sample allocation not given. Specimens were obtained on day 63 following the first vaccine or placebo injection. This sample comprised peripheral blood, obtained in a trial of Ad26.COV2.S vaccine versus placebo. This clonotype was sampled from a person aged 18-65 years who received the Ad26.COV2.S COVID-19 vaccine or a placebo. The genes are TRBV6-7 and TRBJ1-3; weak D call: TRBD1 (6 bases). TRBV6-7 is an ORF; its function is uncertain. The CDR3 here is CASAGLQGTGLSGNTIYF. In DNA form, the CDR3 reads TGTGCCTCGGCGGGATTACAGGGTACAGGGCTCTCGGGAAACACCATATATTTT.